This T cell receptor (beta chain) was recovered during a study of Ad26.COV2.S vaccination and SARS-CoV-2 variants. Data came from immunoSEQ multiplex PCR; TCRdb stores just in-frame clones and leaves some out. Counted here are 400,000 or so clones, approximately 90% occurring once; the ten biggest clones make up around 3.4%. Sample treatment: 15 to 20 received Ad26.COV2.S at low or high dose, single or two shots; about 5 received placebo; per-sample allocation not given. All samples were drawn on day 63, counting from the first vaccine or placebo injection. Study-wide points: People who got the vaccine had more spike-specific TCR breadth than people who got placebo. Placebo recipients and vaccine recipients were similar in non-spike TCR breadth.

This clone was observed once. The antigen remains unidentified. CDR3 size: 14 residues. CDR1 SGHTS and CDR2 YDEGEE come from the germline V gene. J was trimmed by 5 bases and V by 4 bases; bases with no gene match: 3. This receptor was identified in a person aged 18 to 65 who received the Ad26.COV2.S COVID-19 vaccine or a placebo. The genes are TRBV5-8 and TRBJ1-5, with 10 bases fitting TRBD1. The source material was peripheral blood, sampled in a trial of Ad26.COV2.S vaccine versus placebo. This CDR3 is CASSRGQGDQPQHF. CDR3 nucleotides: TGTGCCAGCAGCCGTGGACAGGGGGATCAGCCCCAGCATTTT.